This TCR beta chain was recovered during a study of blood T cell repertoires in COVID-19. Background on the study: The United States, Italy and Spain provided the acute and convalescent COVID-19 samples. From T cells, B-cell-depleted T cells, or PBMCs came the material, which was cDNA or gDNA.

This clone was detected a few times. V lost 5 bases, J lost 9 bases, and 8 bases stayed unmatched. The CDR3 loop spans 15 amino acids. Per the germline V gene, CDR1 is SGHTA and CDR2 is FQGTGA. In the source study's methods: Estimation of nucleated cell counts relied on the amplification of reference gene primers. Here immunoSEQ multiplex PCR was the method, and the copy in TCRdb shows in-frame clones only, minus some. The V and J calls and clone size are taken from that table; D and trimming were inferred from the DNA. Among approximately 270,000 clones listed, approximately 90% were seen once. Sequenced: peripheral blood. The TCR comes from a man aged 25 to 40 with acute or convalescent COVID-19. The chain uses TRBV7-3 and TRBJ2-1; TRBD2 matches at 12 bases. The CDR3 region has the DNA TGTGCCAGCAGCGCACGACTAGCGGGAGCAACTGAGCAGTTCTTC. As protein: CASSARLAGATEQFF.